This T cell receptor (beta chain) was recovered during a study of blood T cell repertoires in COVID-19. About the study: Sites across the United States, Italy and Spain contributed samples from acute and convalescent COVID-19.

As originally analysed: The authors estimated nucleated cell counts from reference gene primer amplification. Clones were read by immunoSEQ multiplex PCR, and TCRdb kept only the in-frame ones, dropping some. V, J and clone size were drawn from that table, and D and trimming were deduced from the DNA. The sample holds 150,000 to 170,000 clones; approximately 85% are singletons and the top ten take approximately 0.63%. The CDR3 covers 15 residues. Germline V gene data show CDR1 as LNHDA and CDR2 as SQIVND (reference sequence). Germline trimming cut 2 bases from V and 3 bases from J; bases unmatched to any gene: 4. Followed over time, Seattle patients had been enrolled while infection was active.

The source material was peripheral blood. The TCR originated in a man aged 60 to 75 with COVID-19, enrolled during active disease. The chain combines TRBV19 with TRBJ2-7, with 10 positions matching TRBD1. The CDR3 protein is CASSIMTGGVYEQYF. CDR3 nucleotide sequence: TGTGCCAGTAGTATAATGACAGGGGGCGTCTACGAGCAGTACTTC.